The present T cell receptor (beta chain) was sequenced within a study of blood T cell repertoires in COVID-19. As for the study in general: The United States, Italy and Spain were the sources of the acute and convalescent COVID-19 samples. Sources were T cells, B-cell-depleted T cells, or PBMCs; the material itself was cDNA or gDNA.

V lost 0 bases to trimming and J lost 4 bases; unmatched junction nucleotides: 7. The germline V gene encodes CDR1 SGHRS and CDR2 YFSETQ. CDR3 length equals 16 residues. Per the authors' pipeline: Amplification with reference gene primers provided the estimates of nucleated cell counts. Data came from immunoSEQ multiplex PCR; TCRdb stores just in-frame clones and leaves some out. V, J and clone size are taken as reported in that table, and D and trimming were inferred from the DNA itself. The sample has tens of thousands of clones, over 75% seen once. The sample was peripheral blood. This TCR was recovered from a man between 65 and 79 years old with acute or convalescent COVID-19. J is TRBJ1-2 and V is TRBV5-1; 9 bases are a match to TRBD1. CDR3 coding DNA: TGCGCCAGCAGCTTGGGTGAGACAGGGGGTTCCTATGGCTACACCTTC. This gives the protein CASSLGETGGSYGYTF.